The 24 T cell receptor beta chains reported below all come from one sample, sequenced in a study of T cells in Graves' hyperthyroidism and ophthalmopathy. RNA transcripts gave rise to amplified TCR beta CDR3 regions. In the first-round RT-PCR of the TCR CDR3, the HTBI primer set was used. A single record per CDR3 protein comes from TCRdb applying MiXCR to the multiplex PCR reads. The sample consists of about 500,000 distinct CDR3 sequences, over 15% of them appearing once. Material: blood. Every receptor here comes from a young woman with Graves' ophthalmopathy.

At least ten counts were recorded for this clonotype. The chain combines TRBV18 with TRBJ1-1; 9 bases match TRBD1. Germline V lookup: CDR1 KGHSH, CDR2 LQKENI. This CDR3 is 15 amino acids long. The J segment lost 6 bases and the V segment lost 5 bases, leaving 10 bases of the junction unmatched. Here the CDR3 DNA reads TGTGCCAGCTCAATCACAGGGGGCGCGACGGCTGAAGCTTTCTTT. This sequence encodes CASSITGGATAEAFF. The full variable domain, in which reference TRBV18 and TRBJ1-1 provide the parts outside the CDR3, is NAGVMQNPRHLVRRRGQEARLRCSPMKGHSHVYWYRQLPEEGLKFMVYLQKENIIDESGMPKERFSAEFPKEGPSILRIQQVVRGDSAAYFCASSITGGATAEAFFGQGTRLTVV.

Concerning this clonotype itself: A read error may explain this, as a much larger clone is one base away. The chain has TRBV24-1 and TRBJ2-1; 12 nucleotides agree with TRBD1. Trimming cost V 4 bases and J 3 bases; bases outside gene matches: 21. Germline lookup yields CDR1 KGHDR and CDR2 SFDVKD. CDR3 length equals 22 residues. The CDR3 spells CATSDRPGQGALSDLLYNEQFF. CDR3 DNA sequence: TGTGCCACCAGTGACCGCCCGGGACAGGGGGCTCTTAGCGACCTACTCTACAATGAGCAGTTCTTC.

This clonotype came up a few times. The chain joins TRBV6-1 to TRBJ2-6; D remains ambiguous. Germline V gives CDR1 MNHNS, CDR2 SASEGT. Trimming took off 3 bases at V and 0 bases at J, with 12 bases between the two ends. This CDR3 has 17 amino acids. CDR3 in DNA: TGTGCCAGCAGTGACGCGCACCCCCTCTCTGGGGCCAACGTCCTGACTTTC. It is translated as CASSDAHPLSGANVLTF.

Only a few counts were recorded for this clonotype. This clone may be a read error of a much larger clone one base away. The V gene is TRBV4-1, the J gene TRBJ1-2, with a weak D call TRBD1 (5 bases). Germline V CDR1 and CDR2: MGHRA, YSYEKL. This CDR3 spans 14 amino acids. V lost 0 bases, J lost 4 bases, and 9 bases lay in between. The CDR3 sequence: CASSQDLGGYGYTF. The CDR3 DNA follows: TGCGCCAGCAGCCAAGATCTGGGGGGCTATGGCTACACCTTC.

The rearrangement links TRBV4-2 to TRBJ2-1, with D perhaps TRBD1 or TRBD2 (5 bases each). Trimming pared 0 bases from V and 8 bases from J, leaving 11 bases between. This CDR3 has 14 residues. In germline, CDR1 is LGHNA, CDR2 YNFKEQ. The CDR3 reads CASSQDWGSHEQFF. The CDR3 DNA reads as TGTGCCAGCAGCCAAGATTGGGGGAGCCATGAGCAGTTCTTC.

This clonotype was seen at least ten times. CDR3 amino acids: CASSLLGQGVDTQYF. The CDR3, as DNA: TGTGCCAGCAGCTTACTGGGACAGGGAGTAGATACGCAGTATTTT. The V call is TRBV7-2, the J call TRBJ2-3, with 9 bases matching TRBD1. With V trimmed by 2 bases and J by 5 bases, 5 bases remained unmatched. This CDR3 is built from 15 residues. Germline assignment: CDR1 SGHTA and CDR2 FQGNSA.

This clonotype was counted many times. The rearrangement links TRBV18 to TRBJ2-2; D not certain. V was clipped by 3 bases and J by 5 bases, with 7 bases between them. Germline V gene data show CDR1 as KGHSH and CDR2 as LQKENI. This CDR3 region has 13 residues. In DNA form, the CDR3 reads TGTGCCAGCTCACCGGAAAGGACCGGGGAGCTGTTTTTT. Protein: CASSPERTGELFF. The entire variable domain, with the rest obtained from reference TRBV18 and TRBJ2-2, is as follows: NAGVMQNPRHLVRRRGQEARLRCSPMKGHSHVYWYRQLPEEGLKFMVYLQKENIIDESGMPKERFSAEFPKEGPSILRIQQVVRGDSAAYFCASSPERTGELFFGEGSRLTVL.

V usage is TRBV30 and J usage is TRBJ1-1, with D perhaps matching TRBD1 (6 bases). There are 11 residues in the CDR3. The V and J ends lost 6 bases and 7 bases respectively, with 12 bases between them. Germline-derived CDR1 and CDR2 are GTSNPN and SVGIG (reference sequence). In DNA, the CDR3 is TGTGCCTGCGGGGGGCGAGGTGAAGCTTTCTTT. Translated, it gives CACGGRGEAFF.

This clonotype was seen ten or more times. The CDR3 reads CASSTTGVPNNEQFF. CDR3 sequence (DNA): TGTGCCAGCAGCACAACAGGGGTGCCGAACAATGAGCAGTTCTTC. This chain joins TRBV5-5 and TRBJ2-1, with 7 bases aligning to TRBD1. After removal of 4 bases from V and 5 bases from J, the junction contained 9 bases not matched to a gene. The CDR3 runs to 15 residues. The V gene's germline CDR1 is SGHKS and CDR2 YYEKEE (reference sequence).

With regard to this clonotype: This is likely a read error, given that the CDR3 carries no conserved phenylalanine or tryptophan at its end. The chain recombines TRBV14 with TRBJ2-5; 8 bases are shared with TRBD1. Germline loops: CDR1 SGHDN, CDR2 FVKESK. This CDR3 region has 13 residues. J lost 3 bases, V lost 7 bases, and 4 bases had no gene match. Written as DNA, the CDR3 is TGTGCCAGCAAGGACAGGGAGGAAGAGACCCAGTACCTC. Translating gives CASKDREEETQYL.

In regard to this clonotype: This may arise from a read error, as a much more abundant clone is one base away. This chain links TRBV12-3 or TRBV12-4 with TRBJ2-7; 7 bases map to TRBD2. The CDR3 covers 17 residues. V shed 5 bases, J shed 1 base, and the junction held 14 bases outside the gene matches. CDR3 amino acids: CASSDPAAAGDSYEQYF. The CDR3 DNA is TGTGCCAGCAGTGACCCAGCGGCGGCGGGGGATTCCTACGAGCAGTACTTC.

The count of this clonotype is one. V gene TRBV19 combines with J gene TRBJ2-3; TRBD1 might be the D (7 bases). Per germline, CDR1 LNHDA and CDR2 SQIVND (reference sequence). The CDR3 runs to 16 residues. Between the trimmed V and J ends, which lost 3 bases and 3 bases, there was a span of 16 bases. CDR3 in DNA: TGTGCCAGTAGTATCCGTGGAGGGGGCAGAACAGATACGCAGTATTTT. The encoded protein is CASSIRGGGRTDTQYF.

As regards this clonotype: A clone one base away is much larger, so this may be a read error. The chain recombines TRBV29-1 with TRBJ1-2; D possibly corresponds to TRBD1 (5 bases). Germline V gene sequence: CDR1 SQVTM, CDR2 ANQGSEA. The CDR3 has 11 residues. CDR3 region: CSVGQGDGHTF. Written as DNA, the CDR3 is TGCAGCGTTGGGCAGGGCGATGGCCACACCTTC. Variable domain in full (rest from reference TRBV29-1 and TRBJ1-2): SAVISQKPSRDICQRGTSLTIQCQVDSQVTMMFWYRQQPGQSLTLIATANQGSEATYESGFVIDKFPISRPNLTFSTLTVSNMSPEDSSIYLCSVGQGDGHTFGSGTRLTVV.

Ten or more counts support this clonotype. The chain carries TRBV29-1 and TRBJ2-3; 9 bases align to TRBD2. This CDR3 has 13 amino acids. The germline V gene has CDR1 SQVTM and CDR2 ANQGSEA. The V segment lost 5 bases and the J segment 4 bases; nucleotides outside the gene matches: 4. Here the CDR3 DNA reads TGCAGCGTTCCTAGCGGGATGGCAGATACGCAGTATTTT. Translated, it gives CSVPSGMADTQYF.

This clonotype has only a few counts. J is TRBJ2-2 and V is TRBV29-1; D is unclear. Trimming took 6 bases from V and 5 from J, leaving 10 bases between them. Germline V CDR1 and CDR2: SQVTM, ANQGSEA. The CDR3 contains 12 residues. The DNA of the CDR3 is TGCAGCGTGATTTATGGGACCGGGGAGCTGTTTTTT. This translates into CSVIYGTGELFF.

There are many counts of this clonotype. The genes are TRBV10-3 and TRBJ1-5; possibly TRBD1 for D (6 bases). This CDR3 is built from 14 residues. V lost 2 bases, J lost 6 bases, and 11 bases lay in between. The germline CDR1 and CDR2 sequences are ENHRY and SYGVKD. CDR3 sequence: CAISEGRGGQPQHF. The CDR3 DNA is TGTGCCATCAGTGAGGGCAGGGGAGGTCAGCCCCAGCATTTT.

This clonotype was seen many times. This chain connects TRBV7-6 to TRBJ1-1; D gene uncertain. Germline loops: CDR1 SGHVS, CDR2 FNYEAQ. V lost 0 bases and J 6 bases, leaving 14 bases between the germline ends. The CDR3 covers 15 residues. The CDR3 region has the DNA TGTGCCAGCAGCTTAGCGGCGTTCGGGTCCCCTGAAGCTTTCTTT. This codes for CASSLAAFGSPEAFF.

There are a few counts of this clonotype. The CDR3: CSVTPTRYEQYF. CDR3 DNA sequence: TGCAGCGTTACCCCGACAAGGTACGAGCAGTACTTC. The chain uses TRBV29-1 and TRBJ2-7; no firm D call. Germline V gene data show CDR1 as SQVTM and CDR2 as ANQGSEA. This CDR3 region has 12 residues. The ends were cut back, 5 bases at V and 4 bases at J, with 12 bases in the middle.

In this sample, this clonotype turned up a few times. An end of the junction differs from the germline gene, which may be a read error. V gene TRBV12-3 or TRBV12-4 combines with J gene TRBJ2-2; weak D call: TRBD2 (6 bases). The CDR3 contains 13 residues. For the CDR3, the DNA is TGTGCTTCCCTCGTCGTGGGGCGCGGGGAGCCGTTTTTT. It encodes CASLVVGRGEPFF.

The CDR3 DNA follows: TGCAGCGTTGAAGATTCCCACCTCACCGGGGAGCTGTTTTTT. Its translation: CSVEDSHLTGELFF. This sequence joins TRBV29-1 and TRBJ2-2; D uncertain. The CDR3 extends over 14 amino acids. The germline V and J ends were trimmed by 0 bases and 4 bases, with 9 bases remaining between them. CDR1 is SQVTM, CDR2 ANQGSEA, per germline.

This clonotype was picked up a small number of times. This sequence joins TRBV7-2 and TRBJ1-3; D not certain. CDR1 and CDR2 from the germline V gene are SGHTA and FQGNSA. V was shortened by 3 bases and J by 2 bases, with 14 bases between the two germline ends. CDR3 length equals 16 residues. CDR3 nucleotide sequence: TGTGCCAGCAGCTTGAGCCCGGGCTTGGCTGGAAACACCATATATTTT. Protein sequence: CASSLSPGLAGNTIYF.

The genes are TRBV14 and TRBJ2-6, with 9 bases matching TRBD1. The CDR3 extends over 18 amino acids. CDR1 and CDR2 (germline): SGHDN, FVKESK. Germline trimming cut 0 bases from V and 4 bases from J; bases unmatched to any gene: 7. Here the CDR3 reads CASSQEEYRGRGANVLTF. CDR3 nucleotide sequence: TGTGCCAGCAGCCAAGAGGAGTACAGGGGGCGAGGGGCCAACGTCCTGACTTTC. Variable domain in full (rest from reference TRBV14 and TRBJ2-6): EAGVTQFPSHSVIEKGQTVTLRCDPISGHDNLYWYRRVMGKEIKFLLHFVKESKQDESGMPNNRFLAERTGGTYSTLKVQPAELEDSGVYFCASSQEEYRGRGANVLTFGAGSRLTVL.

This sequence joins TRBV20-1 and TRBJ2-7; TRBD2 aligns across 11 bases. Germline-derived CDR1 and CDR2 are DFQATT and SNEGSKA (reference sequence). CDR3 length equals 15 residues. With V trimmed by 2 bases and J by 3 bases, 6 bases remained unmatched. The CDR3 loop reads CSARSLAGGHYEQYF. DNA of the CDR3: TGCAGTGCTAGAAGTCTAGCGGGGGGCCACTACGAGCAGTACTTC.

There are a few counts of this clonotype. The V and J genes are TRBV6-1 and TRBJ2-3; D is unclear. The V and J ends lost 8 bases and 10 bases respectively, with 13 bases between them. The V gene's germline CDR1 is MNHNS and CDR2 SASEGT. The CDR3 runs to 11 residues. CDR3 DNA sequence: TGTGCCAGCGGCGACGTCCTGCCGCAGTATTTT. The encoded protein is CASGDVLPQYF.